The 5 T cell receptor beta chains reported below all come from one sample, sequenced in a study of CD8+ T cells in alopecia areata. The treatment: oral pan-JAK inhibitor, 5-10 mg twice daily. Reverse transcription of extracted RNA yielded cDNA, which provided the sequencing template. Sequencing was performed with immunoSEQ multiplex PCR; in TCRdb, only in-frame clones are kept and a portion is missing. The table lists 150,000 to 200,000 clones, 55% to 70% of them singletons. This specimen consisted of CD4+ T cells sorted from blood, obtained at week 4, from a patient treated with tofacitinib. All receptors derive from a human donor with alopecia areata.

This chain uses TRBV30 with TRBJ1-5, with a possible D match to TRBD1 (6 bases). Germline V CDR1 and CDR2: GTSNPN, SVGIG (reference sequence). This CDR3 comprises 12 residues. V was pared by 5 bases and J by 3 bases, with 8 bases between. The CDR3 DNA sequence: TGTGCCTGGGACAGGTTCAATCAGCCCCAGCATTTT. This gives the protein CAWDRFNQPQHF.

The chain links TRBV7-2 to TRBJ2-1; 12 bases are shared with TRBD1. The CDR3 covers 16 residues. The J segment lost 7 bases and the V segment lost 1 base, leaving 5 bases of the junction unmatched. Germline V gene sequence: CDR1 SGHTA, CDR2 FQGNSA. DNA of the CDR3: TGTGCCAGCAGCTTAGAGGGACAGGGGGCTTGGAATGAGCAGTTCTTC. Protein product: CASSLEGQGAWNEQFF.

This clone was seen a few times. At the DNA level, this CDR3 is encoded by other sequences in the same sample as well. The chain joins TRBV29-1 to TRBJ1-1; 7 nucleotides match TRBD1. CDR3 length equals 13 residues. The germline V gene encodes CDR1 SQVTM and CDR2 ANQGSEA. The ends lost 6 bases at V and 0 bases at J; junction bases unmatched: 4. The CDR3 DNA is TGCAGCGTCTCCGGGACAGTGAACACTGAAGCTTTCTTT. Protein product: CSVSGTVNTEAFF.

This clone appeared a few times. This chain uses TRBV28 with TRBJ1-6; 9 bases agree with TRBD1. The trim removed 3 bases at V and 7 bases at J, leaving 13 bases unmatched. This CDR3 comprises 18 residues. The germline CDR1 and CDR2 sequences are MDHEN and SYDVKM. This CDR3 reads CASSLWVRTGAGNSPLHF. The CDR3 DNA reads TGTGCCAGCAGTTTGTGGGTTCGGACAGGGGCAGGGAATTCACCCCTCCACTTT.

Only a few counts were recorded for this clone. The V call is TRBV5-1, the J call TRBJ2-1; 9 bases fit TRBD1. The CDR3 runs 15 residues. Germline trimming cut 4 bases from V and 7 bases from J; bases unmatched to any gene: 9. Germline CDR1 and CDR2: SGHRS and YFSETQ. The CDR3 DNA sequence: TGCGCCAGCAGCGTGGGGGACAGGGATTATAATGAGCAGTTCTTC. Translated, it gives CASSVGDRDYNEQFF.